These 17 T cell receptor beta chains share one sample of origin, sequenced in a study of identical twins (TCRdb year 2016). To prepare the library, 5' RACE was applied. Sequencing used an Illumina HiSeq 2000. TCRdb reran the public reads through fastp at Q25 and MiXCR, keeping productive beta chains. CDR3 protein duplicates are merged, each entry listing the most common genes and DNA. Across this sample there are roughly 190,000 distinct CDR3 sequences, with about 15% seen only once. The ten top clones hold 35% to 45% of the sample. This sample also belongs to another study, concerning T cells expressing NK-cell markers.

Material: CD8+ T cells sorted from blood. These receptors were taken from a woman aged 18-29 years in good health.

This clonotype has only a few counts. The J gene is TRBJ2-7, the V gene TRBV29-1; 7 bases are shared with TRBD2. The CDR3 length is 12 residues. Germline CDR1 and CDR2: SQVTM and ANQGSEA. V dropped 4 bases and J dropped 5; count of bases not matched to a gene: 5. The CDR3 loop is CSVGGGRDEQYF. The CDR3 DNA reads TGCAGCGTTGGCGGGGGAAGGGACGAGCAGTACTTC.

CDR3 nucleotides: TGCAGCGTCGAGGACAGGGCAAGCTCCTACAATGAGCAGTTCTTC. Its translation: CSVEDRASSYNEQFF. This chain uses TRBV29-1 with TRBJ2-1, with 8 bases matching TRBD1. The CDR3 sequence is 15 residues long. Germline V gene data show CDR1 as SQVTM and CDR2 as ANQGSEA. With 6 bases clipped from V and 0 bases from J, the junction kept 7 bases outside the gene matches.

CDR3 DNA sequence: TGTGCCAGCAGCTTAGATGCGAGCTATGTTGAGCAGTTCTTC. This sequence encodes CASSLDASYVEQFF. The gene calls are TRBV7-9 and TRBJ2-1; D is unresolved. The V end was cut by 1 base, the J end by 9 bases, with 13 bases between. The CDR3 contains 14 residues. Germline CDR1 and CDR2: SEHNR and FQNEAQ (reference sequence).

The CDR3 sequence: CSARIEASGANVLTF. The DNA of the CDR3 is TGCAGTGCTAGGATAGAGGCCTCTGGGGCCAACGTCCTGACTTTC. The genes are TRBV20-1 and TRBJ2-6; the D is unclear. V was cut by 3 bases and J by 0 bases, with 9 bases left in between. The CDR3 is made up of 15 amino acids. The germline gives CDR1 DFQATT, CDR2 SNEGSKA (reference sequence).

This clonotype turned up a few times. The chain carries TRBV4-3 and TRBJ2-3; unclear D gene. The CDR3 consists of 16 residues. Germline-derived CDR1 and CDR2 are LGHNA and YSLEER. Trimming left V 0 bases short and J 1 base short, with 11 bases between. CDR3 sequence (DNA): TGCGCCAGCAGCCAAGATACTTATTACCGCACAGATACGCAGTATTTT. Protein sequence: CASSQDTYYRTDTQYF.

V gene TRBV15 combines with J gene TRBJ2-7; D not certain. The CDR3 is 13 residues long. Germline V lookup: CDR1 LNHNV, CDR2 YYDKDF (reference sequence). The ends were cut back, 3 bases at V and 4 bases at J, with 10 bases in the middle. CDR3 coding DNA: TGTGCCACCAGCAGTGTGAGTGGGTACGAGCAGTACTTC. Translation: CATSSVSGYEQYF. Full variable domain (outside the CDR3, taken from reference TRBV15 and TRBJ2-7): DAMVIQNPRYQVTQFGKPVTLSCSQTLNHNVMYWYQQKSSQAPKLLFHYYDKDFNNEADTPDNFQSRRPNTSFCFLDIRSPGLGDTAMYLCATSSVSGYEQYFGPGTRLTVT.

This clonotype was seen a few times. The chain couples TRBV20-1 to TRBJ2-5; a weak D match, TRBD1 (6 bases). The CDR3 has 13 residues. Germline CDR1 and CDR2: DFQATT and SNEGSKA (reference sequence). V was trimmed by 3 bases and J by 5 bases, leaving 13 bases between them. The CDR3 protein is CSASHRDVETQYF. The CDR3 region has the DNA TGCAGTGCTAGCCACAGGGACGTGGAGACCCAGTACTTC.

This clonotype was recorded a few times. This rearrangement joins TRBV7-9 to TRBJ2-3, with TRBD2 as a possible D gene (5 bases). The V and J ends lost 5 bases and 6 bases respectively, with 12 bases between them. CDR3 size: 13 residues. Germline V gene sequence: CDR1 SEHNR, CDR2 FQNEAQ (reference sequence). The CDR3 protein is CASSAGGSDTQYF. In nucleotides, the CDR3 is TGTGCCAGCAGCGCCGGCGGGTCGGATACGCAGTATTTT.

This clonotype showed up just a few times. V usage is TRBV5-5 and J usage is TRBJ2-4; maybe TRBD1 (6 bases). CDR1 and CDR2 from the germline V gene are SGHKS and YYEKEE (reference sequence). Trimming cost V 2 bases and J 1 base, with 13 bases left between them. CDR3 length: 16 residues. CDR3 loop: CASSLGGVGAKNIQYF. The CDR3 coding sequence is TGTGCCAGCAGCTTAGGGGGAGTGGGGGCCAAAAACATTCAGTACTTC.

This clonotype has just a few counts. The V gene is TRBV5-1, the J gene TRBJ2-7, with 9 bases identical to TRBD1. Germline-derived CDR1 and CDR2 are SGHRS and YFSETQ. The CDR3 loop spans 14 amino acids. The J segment lost 5 bases and the V segment lost 2 bases, leaving 5 bases of the junction unmatched. The CDR3 DNA follows: TGCGCCAGCAGCTTAGACAGGGGGGCGAACGAGCAGTACTTC. Translating gives CASSLDRGANEQYF.

This chain uses TRBV20-1 with TRBJ2-7, with a weak D call TRBD1 (6 bases). CDR1 is DFQATT, CDR2 SNEGSKA, per germline (reference sequence). The CDR3 spans 13 residues. Trimming removed 6 bases at V and 3 bases at J, with 15 bases between. The CDR3 sequence is CSARGRGNYEQYF. The DNA for the CDR3 is TGCAGTGCGAGGGGCAGGGGAAACTACGAGCAGTACTTC.

V gene TRBV13 combines with J gene TRBJ2-5; possibly TRBD2 for D (5 bases). This CDR3 spans 15 amino acids. The germline gives CDR1 PRHDT, CDR2 FYEKMQ (reference sequence). V was pared by 0 bases and J by 1 base, with 9 bases between. CDR3 region: CASSLGLGGQETQYF. The CDR3 DNA reads as TGTGCCAGCAGCTTAGGTCTCGGAGGCCAAGAGACCCAGTACTTC.

The chain recombines TRBV27 with TRBJ2-7, with TRBD2 matching 10 bases. V trimming: 8 bases; J trimming: 3 bases; junction bases outside the gene matches: 4. The CDR3 spans 13 residues. Germline V lookup: CDR1 MNHEY, CDR2 SMNVEV (reference sequence). CDR3 DNA: TGTGCCAGCTATGCTAGCGGGAGCTACGAGCAGTACTTC. Translation gives CASYASGSYEQYF.

This clonotype was counted at least ten times. The rearrangement links TRBV7-6 to TRBJ2-1, with D maybe TRBD2 (5 bases). Germline lookup yields CDR1 SGHVS and CDR2 FNYEAQ. The V end was cut by 2 bases, the J end by 3 bases, with 8 bases between. The CDR3 runs to 14 residues. CDR3 bases: TGTGCCAGCAGCTTACGGGGAGTCTACAATGAGCAGTTCTTC. Translation: CASSLRGVYNEQFF.

This sequence joins TRBV12-3 or TRBV12-4 and TRBJ2-1, with 9 bases identical to TRBD1. Trimming cost V 8 bases and J 8 bases; bases outside gene matches: 13. There are 15 residues in the CDR3. The CDR3 nucleotides are TGTGCCAGCGACGACCCGGGACAGGGCAAGGATGAGCAGTTCTTC. Translated, it gives CASDDPGQGKDEQFF.

V and J are TRBV20-1 and TRBJ2-7; tentatively, D is TRBD1 (5 bases). Per the germline V gene, CDR1 is DFQATT and CDR2 is SNEGSKA (reference sequence). This CDR3 is built from 16 residues. Trimming pared 0 bases from V and 2 bases from J, leaving 17 bases between. The CDR3 DNA sequence: TGCAGTGCTAGAGAGACAGAAGCGCGCAACCCCTACGAGCAGTACTTC. Translation gives CSARETEARNPYEQYF.

This clonotype has only a few counts. This chain joins TRBV5-5 and TRBJ2-5, with D possibly called TRBD1 or TRBD2 (6 bases each). V was trimmed by 0 bases and J by 1 base, leaving 7 bases between them. CDR1 and CDR2 (germline): SGHKS, YYEKEE (reference sequence). The CDR3 is made up of 14 amino acids. This CDR3 reads CASSLGGAQETQYF. DNA of the CDR3: TGTGCCAGCAGCTTGGGGGGGGCCCAAGAGACCCAGTACTTC.